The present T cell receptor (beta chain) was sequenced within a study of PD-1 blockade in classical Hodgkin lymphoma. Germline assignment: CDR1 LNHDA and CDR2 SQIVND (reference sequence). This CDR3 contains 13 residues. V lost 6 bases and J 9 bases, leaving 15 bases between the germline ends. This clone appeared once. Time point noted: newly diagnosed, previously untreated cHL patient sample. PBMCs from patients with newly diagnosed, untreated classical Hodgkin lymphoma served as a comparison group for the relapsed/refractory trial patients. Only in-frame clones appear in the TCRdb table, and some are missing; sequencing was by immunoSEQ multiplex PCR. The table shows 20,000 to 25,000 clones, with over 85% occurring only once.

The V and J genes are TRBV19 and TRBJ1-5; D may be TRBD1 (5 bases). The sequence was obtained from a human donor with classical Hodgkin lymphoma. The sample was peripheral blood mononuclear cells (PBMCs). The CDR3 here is CASRGTVVGPQHF. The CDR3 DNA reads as TGTGCCAGTAGGGGGACCGTGGTCGGGCCCCAGCATTTT.